This passage covers 5 T cell receptor beta chains from one sample sequenced in a study of CD4 T cells in relation to SARS-CoV-2 and coronaviruses. Unexposed donor CD4+ T cells date from about 2011-2018, before the COVID-19 pandemic. After ten to eleven days of culture, CD4+ T cells were isolated. Here immunoSEQ multiplex PCR was the method, and the copy in TCRdb shows in-frame clones only, minus some. The table has just under 30,000 clones, around 76% seen once; the top ten hold around 15%. No antigen is known for these receptors. The sample comprised CD4+ T cells from PBMCs, cultured in vitro. The receptors originated from a human donor in good health.

The chain employs TRBV5-5 and TRBJ1-1; D is uncertain. V gave up 4 bases and J gave up 1 base, with 11 bases separating them. CDR1 is SGHKS and CDR2 is YYEKEE in the germline V gene (reference sequence). The CDR3 length is 14 residues. The CDR3 DNA reads TGTGCCAGCAGCCCGAGACTCGCGAACACTGAAGCTTTCTTT. It is translated as CASSPRLANTEAFF.

The gene calls are TRBV2 and TRBJ2-2; possibly TRBD1 for D (6 bases). The CDR3 is 14 residues long. V was clipped by 5 bases and J by 6 bases, with 13 bases between them. Germline loops: CDR1 SNHLY, CDR2 FYNNEI. As DNA, the CDR3 is TGTGCCAGCAGTTTAGAACAGGGCGCCGGGGAGCTGTTTTTT. This translates into CASSLEQGAGELFF.

This clone was recorded a few times. The rearrangement uses TRBV19 and TRBJ1-1; D ambiguous. This CDR3 has 13 residues. Trimming shortened V by 2 bases and J by 2 bases, and 6 bases separated the two germline ends. CDR1 is LNHDA, CDR2 SQIVND, per germline (reference sequence). This CDR3 reads CASSITFNTEAFF. The CDR3 nucleotides are TGTGCCAGTAGTATAACCTTTAACACTGAAGCTTTCTTT.

This chain links TRBV11-2 with TRBJ2-1; 12 nucleotides line up with TRBD2. Germline trimming cut 5 bases from V and 8 bases from J; bases unmatched to any gene: 10. The CDR3 is made up of 16 amino acids. Germline-derived CDR1 and CDR2 are SGHAT and FQNNGV. This CDR3 is CASSLLPSGGAHEQFF. CDR3 in DNA: TGTGCCAGCAGCCTACTACCTAGCGGGGGGGCGCATGAGCAGTTCTTC.

The chain couples TRBV9 to TRBJ1-1; D is undetermined. Between the trimmed V and J ends, which lost 0 bases and 3 bases, there was a span of 6 bases. CDR1 and CDR2 (germline): SGDLS, YYNGEE. The CDR3 runs to 13 residues. The CDR3 sequence is CASSVVADTEAFF. The CDR3 DNA is TGTGCCAGCAGCGTAGTGGCAGACACTGAAGCTTTCTTT.